This T cell receptor beta chain was found in a study of cytomegalovirus exposure and HLA in healthy donors. Findings and caveats of the study: The study designated 150 or so TCR beta chains cytomegalovirus-associated.

For this clone: Its antigen is undetermined.

The PCR was carried out with 60 Vbeta primers and 13 Jbeta primers. Here immunoSEQ multiplex PCR was the method, and the copy in TCRdb shows in-frame clones only, minus some. The sample gives 100,000 to 150,000 clones, around 79% of which show up once; approximately 1.5% is in the top ten. The CDR3 length is 15 residues. The germline V gene has CDR1 MNHEY and CDR2 SMNVEV (reference sequence). V was shortened by 5 bases and J by 4 bases, with 15 bases between the two germline ends. Sequencing used PBMCs. This receptor was obtained from a woman aged 40 to 55 in good health and CMV-seronegative. The chain couples TRBV27 to TRBJ1-3; no reliable D call. The CDR3 spells CASSRERAPGNTIYF. In DNA, the CDR3 is TGTGCCAGCAGTCGTGAGAGGGCACCCGGAAACACCATATATTTT.